This T cell receptor (beta chain) is from a study of cytomegalovirus exposure and HLA in healthy donors. Overall study findings and caveats: Generally TCR sequences proved uncommon, though certain public TCRs appeared in numerous donors. The study labeled 170 or so TCR beta chains cytomegalovirus-associated. Several of the most significant clusters were apparently associated with common viral pathogens in a later analysis.

The CDR3 length is 16 residues. The V segment lost 0 bases and the J segment 2 bases; nucleotides outside the gene matches: 6. Germline V lookup: CDR1 SGHDT, CDR2 YYEEEE. Researchers ran the PCR with 60 Vbeta and 13 Jbeta primers. Sequenced by immunoSEQ multiplex PCR; TCRdb stores in-frame clones only, minus some. The sample carries 150,000 to 200,000 clones, approximately 80% recorded once. In regard to this clone: Its cognate antigen is unknown.

The receptor was isolated from a man aged 25 to 40 in good health and CMV-seropositive. Specimen: PBMCs. This sequence joins TRBV5-6 and TRBJ2-7, with 9 bases fitting TRBD1. The CDR3 here is CASSLVGWDRAYEQYF. Written as DNA, the CDR3 is TGTGCCAGCAGCTTGGTGGGGTGGGACAGGGCCTACGAGCAGTACTTC.